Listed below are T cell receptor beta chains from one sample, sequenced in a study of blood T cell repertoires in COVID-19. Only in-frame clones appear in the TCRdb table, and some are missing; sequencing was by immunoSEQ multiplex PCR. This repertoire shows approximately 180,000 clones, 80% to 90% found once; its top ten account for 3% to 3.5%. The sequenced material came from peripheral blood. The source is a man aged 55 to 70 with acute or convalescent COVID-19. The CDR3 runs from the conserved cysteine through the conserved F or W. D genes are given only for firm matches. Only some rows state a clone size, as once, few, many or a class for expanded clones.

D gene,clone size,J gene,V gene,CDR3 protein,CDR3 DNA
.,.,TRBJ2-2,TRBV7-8,CASSLSGQNTGELFF,TGTGCCAGCAGCTTATCGGGACAGAACACCGGGGAGCTGTTTTTT
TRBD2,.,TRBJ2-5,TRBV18,CASSLGTSGKETQYF,TGTGCCAGCTCACTGGGGACTAGCGGAAAAGAGACCCAGTACTTC
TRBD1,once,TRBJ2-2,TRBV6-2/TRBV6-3,CASSVQGAGTGELFF,TGTGCCAGCAGTGTGCAGGGGGCAGGCACCGGGGAGCTGTTTTTT
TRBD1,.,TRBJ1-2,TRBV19,CASREGAADYGYTF,TGTGCCAGTAGAGAGGGGGCAGCGGACTATGGCTACACCTTC
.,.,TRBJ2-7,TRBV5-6,CASSTGTTYEQYF,TGTGCCAGCAGCACCGGGACAACCTACGAGCAGTACTTC
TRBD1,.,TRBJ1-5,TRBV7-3,CASSPTGDQPQHF,TGTGCCAGCAGCCCGACAGGGGACCAGCCCCAGCATTTT
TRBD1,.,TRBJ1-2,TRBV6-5,CASSRGTGANYGYTF,TGTGCCAGCAGCCGCGGGACAGGGGCTAACTATGGCTACACCTTC
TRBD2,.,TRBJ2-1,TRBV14,CASSQDLSGRGYNEQFF,TGTGCCAGCAGCCAAGATTTAAGCGGGAGGGGCTACAATGAGCAGTTCTTC
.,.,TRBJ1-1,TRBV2,CASSQMNTEAFF,TGTGCCAGCAGTCAGATGAACACTGAAGCTTTCTTT
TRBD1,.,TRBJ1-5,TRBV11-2,CASSRQGFSNQPQHF,TGTGCCAGCAGCCGACAGGGGTTTAGCAATCAGCCCCAGCATTTT
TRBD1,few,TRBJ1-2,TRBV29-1,CSVDLQGAGNYGYTF,TGCAGCGTTGACCTCCAGGGGGCAGGCAACTATGGCTACACCTTC
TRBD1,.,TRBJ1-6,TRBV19,CASSIGDRGSPLHF,TGTGCCAGTAGTATAGGCGACAGGGGATCACCCCTCCACTTT
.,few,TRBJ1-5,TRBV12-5,CASGLSGPQHF,TGTGCTAGTGGTTTGTCGGGGCCCCAGCATTTT
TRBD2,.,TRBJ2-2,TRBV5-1,CASSLAALAGAGELFF,TGCGCCAGCAGCTTGGCCGCCCTAGCGGGAGCCGGGGAGCTGTTTTTT
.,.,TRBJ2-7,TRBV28,CASTHREGSSYEQYF,TGTGCCAGCACGCACCGGGAAGGGAGCTCCTACGAGCAGTACTTC
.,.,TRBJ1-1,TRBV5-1,CASRTQQGTEAFF,TGCGCCAGCAGGACACAGCAGGGCACTGAAGCTTTCTTT
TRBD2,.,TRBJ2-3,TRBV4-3,CAPGEWRAGGQADTQYF,TGCGCCCCAGGGGAGTGGCGGGCGGGAGGTCAAGCAGATACGCAGTATTTT
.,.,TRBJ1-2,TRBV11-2,CASSLEGSSYGYTF,TGTGCCAGCAGCTTAGAGGGCTCGAGCTATGGCTACACCTTC
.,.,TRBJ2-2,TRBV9,CASSQNSRGHTGELFF,TGTGCCAGCAGCCAAAACTCGCGCGGGCACACCGGGGAGCTGTTTTTT
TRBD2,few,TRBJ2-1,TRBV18,CASSQTTSGDEQFF,TGTGCCAGCTCACAAACCACTAGCGGTGATGAGCAGTTCTTC
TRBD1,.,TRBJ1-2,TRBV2,CASSMRDRGQGYGYTF,TGTGCCAGTAGCATGAGGGACAGGGGGCAGGGCTATGGCTACACCTTC
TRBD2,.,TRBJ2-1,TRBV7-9,CASTLPFASGRGRYNEQFF,TGTGCCAGCACCCTACCCTTTGCTAGCGGGAGGGGCCGCTACAATGAGCAGTTCTTC
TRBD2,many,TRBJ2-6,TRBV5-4,CASSLSGTGANVLTF,TGTGCCAGCAGCTTGAGCGGGACTGGGGCCAACGTCCTGACTTTC
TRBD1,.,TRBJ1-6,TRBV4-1,CASSQEFQGAWSPLHF,TGCGCCAGCAGCCAAGAATTCCAGGGGGCATGGTCACCCCTCCACTTT
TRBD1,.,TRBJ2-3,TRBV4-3,CASSQDRAGGANTQYF,TGCGCCAGCAGCCAAGATCGGGCAGGGGGAGCAAATACGCAGTATTTT
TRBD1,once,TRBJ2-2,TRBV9,CASSTMTGTGELFF,TGTGCCAGCAGCACCATGACAGGGACCGGGGAGCTGTTTTTT
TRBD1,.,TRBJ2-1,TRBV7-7,CASSLAGTGEGEQFF,TGTGCTAGCAGCTTAGCGGGGACAGGGGAAGGTGAGCAGTTCTTC
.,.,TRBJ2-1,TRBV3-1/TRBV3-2,CASSLRGREYNEQFF,TGTGCCAGCAGCCTACGGGGTCGGGAGTACAATGAGCAGTTCTTC
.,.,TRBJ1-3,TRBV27,CASSLTRSSSGNTIYF,TGTGCCAGCAGTTTAACGCGGAGCAGCTCTGGAAACACCATATATTTT
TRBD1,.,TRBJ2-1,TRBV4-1,CASSRGPEGASYNEQFF,TGCGCCAGCAGCCGGGGACCCGAGGGGGCTTCCTACAATGAGCAGTTCTTC
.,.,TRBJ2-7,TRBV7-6,CASSPGRSGAYEQYF,TGTGCCAGCAGCCCTGGACGGAGTGGGGCTTACGAGCAGTACTTC
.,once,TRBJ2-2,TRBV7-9,CASSSGVTMNTGELFF,TGTGCCAGCAGTTCCGGTGTGACAATGAACACCGGGGAGCTGTTTTTT
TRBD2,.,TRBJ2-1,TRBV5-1,CASSPLAEVPYNEQFF,TGCGCCAGCAGCCCACTAGCGGAGGTCCCCTACAATGAGCAGTTCTTC
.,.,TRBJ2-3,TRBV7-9,CASSLERDLRDTDTQYF,TGTGCCAGCAGCTTAGAAAGGGACTTGCGGGATACAGATACGCAGTATTTT
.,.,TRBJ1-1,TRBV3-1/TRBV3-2,CASSQVDRQIEAFF,TGTGCCAGCAGCCAAGTAGACAGACAAATTGAAGCTTTCTTT
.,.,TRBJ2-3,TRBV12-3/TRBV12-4,CASSPTLLDTQYF,TGTGCCAGCAGTCCGACACTGTTAGATACGCAGTATTTT
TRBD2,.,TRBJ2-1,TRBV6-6,CASSYSTGGLRNEQFF,TGTGCCAGCAGTTACTCTACGGGAGGTCTGCGGAATGAGCAGTTCTTC
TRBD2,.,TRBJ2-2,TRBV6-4,CASKLAGGGTGELFF,TGTGCCAGCAAACTAGCGGGAGGTGGTACCGGGGAGCTGTTTTTT
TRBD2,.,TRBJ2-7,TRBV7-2,CASSFWGLREGHEQYF,TGTGCCAGCAGCTTTTGGGGGCTGCGGGAGGGCCACGAGCAGTACTTC
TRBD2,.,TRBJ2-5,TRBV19,CASRRAGEETQYF,TGTGCCAGTAGGAGAGCGGGAGAAGAGACCCAGTACTTC
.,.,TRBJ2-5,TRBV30,CAWSVRGTQYF,TGTGCCTGGAGTGTACGGGGGACCCAGTACTTC